In its sample, the clone carrying this T cell receptor beta chain was seen many times. The antigen is undetermined. Time point given: newly diagnosed GD, antithyroid drugs for less than 3 months. PBMC-derived RNA was used for the TCR library. Graves' disease diagnosis used American Thyroid Association guidelines. The V and J ends lost 6 bases and 0 bases respectively, with 14 bases between them. The germline V gene encodes CDR1 MNHEY and CDR2 SMNVEV (reference sequence). The CDR3 runs to 15 residues. The entry originates in a study of regulatory T cells in long-lasting Graves disease. Study conclusions and caveats: Persistent disease samples used TRBV28, TRBJ1-2 and TRBJ2-5 preferentially.

For TCR beta, libraries came from iRepertoire HTBI primers and Arm-PCR of CDR3 regions. Per the authors' pipeline: The identification of about 68 TRBV and approximately 15 TRBJ segments was made across samples. TCRdb independently ran MiXCR on the multiplex PCR reads; one entry per CDR3 protein. The V and J calls here are based on TCRdb, not the publication. The sample has 300,000 to 400,000 distinct CDR3 sequences; roughly 16% are singletons. The chain combines TRBV27 with TRBJ1-2; tentatively, D is TRBD1 (6 bases). Specimen: peripheral blood mononuclear cells (PBMCs), collected at new diagnosis, from a patient treated with antithyroid drugs. The receptor was isolated from a female donor with Graves disease. This CDR3 is CASSPQGFTNYGYTF. The DNA for the CDR3 is TGTGCCAGCAGCCCGCAGGGGTTTACTAACTATGGCTACACCTTC.